A selection of T cell receptor beta chains follows, all from one sample in a study of blood T cell repertoires in COVID-19. TCRdb keeps only in-frame clones here, not all; method: immunoSEQ multiplex PCR. Of 14,000 to 15,000 clones listed, approximately 92% are singletons. Sample: peripheral blood. Receptor source: a human donor with active COVID-19. The donor label of this sample is uncertain. Each CDR3 is given with its conserved first and last residue. Each record gives: J gene, V gene, D gene, clone size, CDR3 DNA, CDR3 protein. A D gene is named only where the DNA matches it firmly. Clone size is given for some rows only: seen once, a few or many times, or a class if the clone is expanded.

j_call: TRBJ2-1
v_call: TRBV13
d_call: TRBD1
clone_size: -
cdr3_nt: TGTGCCAGCAGCTTAGGGACAGGGAACTACAATGAGCAGTTCTTC
cdr3_aa: CASSLGTGNYNEQFF

j_call: TRBJ2-5
v_call: TRBV5-1
d_call: TRBD2
clone_size: -
cdr3_nt: TGCGCCAGCAGCTTCGGTGGCCAGGGAGGGGAGACCCAGTACTTC
cdr3_aa: CASSFGGQGGETQYF

j_call: TRBJ2-5
v_call: TRBV19
d_call: -
clone_size: -
cdr3_nt: TGTGCCAGTAGTATAGCCGGGACAAAGAACCAAGAGACCCAGTACTTC
cdr3_aa: CASSIAGTKNQETQYF

j_call: TRBJ2-3
v_call: TRBV2
d_call: -
clone_size: -
cdr3_nt: TGTGCCAGCAGAGACAGGGGCGGGAGGGCCTTGTCCCATAGCACAGATACGCAGTATTTT
cdr3_aa: CASRDRGGRALSHSTDTQYF

j_call: TRBJ2-7
v_call: TRBV6-5
d_call: -
clone_size: -
cdr3_nt: TGTGCCAGCAGTTACTCTCAGGGGGGCAACGAGCAGTACTTC
cdr3_aa: CASSYSQGGNEQYF

j_call: TRBJ2-7
v_call: TRBV24-1
d_call: -
clone_size: once
cdr3_nt: TGTGCCACCAGTGATCCGACCGGGACCTACGAGCAGTACTTC
cdr3_aa: CATSDPTGTYEQYF

j_call: TRBJ2-3
v_call: TRBV2
d_call: TRBD1
clone_size: -
cdr3_nt: TGTGCCAGCAGGCTACAGGGGGCGGACACAGATACGCAGTATTTT
cdr3_aa: CASRLQGADTDTQYF

j_call: TRBJ1-2
v_call: TRBV6-5
d_call: TRBD1
clone_size: -
cdr3_nt: TGTGCCAGCAGTTCGGAACCGGGACAGGGCGTCTACACCTTC
cdr3_aa: CASSSEPGQGVYTF

j_call: TRBJ1-2
v_call: TRBV3-1/TRBV3-2
d_call: -
clone_size: -
cdr3_nt: TGTGCCAGCAGCCAAGGGACAGTAGCTAACTATGGCTACACCTTC
cdr3_aa: CASSQGTVANYGYTF

j_call: TRBJ2-1
v_call: TRBV14
d_call: TRBD2
clone_size: -
cdr3_nt: TGTGCCAGCAGCCGCGGACTAGAGGAGGGGCGCGAGCAGTTCTTC
cdr3_aa: CASSRGLEEGREQFF

j_call: TRBJ1-5
v_call: TRBV10-3
d_call: TRBD1
clone_size: -
cdr3_nt: TGTGCCATCAGTAGACAGGGGGGACAGCCCCAGCATTTT
cdr3_aa: CAISRQGGQPQHF

j_call: TRBJ1-5
v_call: TRBV15
d_call: -
clone_size: -
cdr3_nt: TGTGCCAACCACTGGAATCAGCCCCAGCATTTT
cdr3_aa: CANHWNQPQHF